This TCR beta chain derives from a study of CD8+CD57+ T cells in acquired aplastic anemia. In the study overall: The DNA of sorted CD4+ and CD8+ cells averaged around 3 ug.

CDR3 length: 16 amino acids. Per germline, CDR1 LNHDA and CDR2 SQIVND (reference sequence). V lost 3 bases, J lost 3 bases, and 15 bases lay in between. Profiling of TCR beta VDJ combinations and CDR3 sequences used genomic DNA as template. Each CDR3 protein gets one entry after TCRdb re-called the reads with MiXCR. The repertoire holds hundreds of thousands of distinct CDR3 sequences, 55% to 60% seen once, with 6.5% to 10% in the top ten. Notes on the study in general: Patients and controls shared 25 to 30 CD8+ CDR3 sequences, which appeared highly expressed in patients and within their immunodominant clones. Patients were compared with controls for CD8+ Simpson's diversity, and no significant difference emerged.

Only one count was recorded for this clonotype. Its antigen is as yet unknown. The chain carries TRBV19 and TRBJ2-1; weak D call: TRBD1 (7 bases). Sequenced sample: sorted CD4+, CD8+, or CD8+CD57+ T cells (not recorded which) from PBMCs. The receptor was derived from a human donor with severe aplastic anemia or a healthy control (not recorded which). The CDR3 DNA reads TGTGCCAGTAGTATCGGAGGGGGCGCCCTCTACAATGAGCAGTTCTTC. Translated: CASSIGGGALYNEQFF.